One T cell receptor (beta chain) is described in this entry. Its antigen is undetermined. TCRdb keeps only in-frame clones here, not all; method: immunoSEQ multiplex PCR. Of around 110,000 clones listed, about 86% are singletons. This CDR3 spans 13 amino acids. The V gene lost 0 bases and the J gene lost 3 bases, with 5 bases spanning the gap. Looked up from germline, CDR1 is MNHEY and CDR2 is SVGAGI. The sample belongs to a study of T cell responses to AZD1222 COVID-19 vaccine. Study-level findings and limits: Spike-specific TCR breadth and depth went up after people got two AZD1222 doses.

The chain links TRBV6-5 to TRBJ2-5; no clear D. This TCR was sampled from an adult in good health. The specimen was peripheral blood, collected on day 0 of AZD1222 vaccination. CDR3 residues: CASSYSPKETQYF. DNA for the CDR3: TGTGCCAGCAGTTACTCGCCGAAAGAGACCCAGTACTTC.